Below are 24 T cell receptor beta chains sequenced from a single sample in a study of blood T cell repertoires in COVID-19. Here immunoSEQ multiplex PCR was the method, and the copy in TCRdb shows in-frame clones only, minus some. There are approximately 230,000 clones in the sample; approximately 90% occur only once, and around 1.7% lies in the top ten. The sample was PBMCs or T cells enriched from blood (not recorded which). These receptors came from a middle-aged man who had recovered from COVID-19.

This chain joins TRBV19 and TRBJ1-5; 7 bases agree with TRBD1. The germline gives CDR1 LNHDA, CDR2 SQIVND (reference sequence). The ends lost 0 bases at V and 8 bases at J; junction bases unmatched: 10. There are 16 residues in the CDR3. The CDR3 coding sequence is TGTGCCAGTAGTATAGATCGACAGGGAGGTCTCAAGCCCCAGCATTTT. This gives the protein CASSIDRQGGLKPQHF.

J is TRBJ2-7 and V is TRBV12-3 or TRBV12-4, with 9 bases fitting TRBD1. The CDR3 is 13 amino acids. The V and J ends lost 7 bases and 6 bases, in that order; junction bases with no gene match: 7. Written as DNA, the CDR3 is TGTGCCAGCAATCGGGACAGGGAAATCGAGCAGTACTTC. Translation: CASNRDREIEQYF.

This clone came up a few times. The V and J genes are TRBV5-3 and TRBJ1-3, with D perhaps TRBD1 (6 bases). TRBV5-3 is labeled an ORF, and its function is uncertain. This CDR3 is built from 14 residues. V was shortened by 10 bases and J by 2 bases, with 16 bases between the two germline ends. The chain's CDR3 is CAPRAGGPGNTIYF. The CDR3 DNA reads TGTGCCCCACGAGCCGGGGGGCCTGGAAACACCATATATTTT.

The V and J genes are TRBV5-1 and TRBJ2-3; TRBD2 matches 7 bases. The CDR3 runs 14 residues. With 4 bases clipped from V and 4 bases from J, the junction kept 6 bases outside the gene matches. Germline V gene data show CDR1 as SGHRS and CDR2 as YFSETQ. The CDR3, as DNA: TGCGCCAGCAGCCCTGGACTAGGCGCAGATACGCAGTATTTT. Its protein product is CASSPGLGADTQYF.

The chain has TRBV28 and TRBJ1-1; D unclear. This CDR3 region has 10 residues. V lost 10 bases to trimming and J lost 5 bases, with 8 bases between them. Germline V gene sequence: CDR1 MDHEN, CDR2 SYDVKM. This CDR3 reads CAIQRTEAFF. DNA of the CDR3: TGTGCCATCCAGAGGACTGAAGCTTTCTTT.

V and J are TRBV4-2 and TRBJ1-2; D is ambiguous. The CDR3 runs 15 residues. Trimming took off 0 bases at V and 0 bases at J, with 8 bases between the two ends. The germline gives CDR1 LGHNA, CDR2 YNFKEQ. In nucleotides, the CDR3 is TGTGCCAGCAGCCAAGAGATGGCCTCTAACTATGGCTACACCTTC. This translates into CASSQEMASNYGYTF.

The DNA of the CDR3 is TGTGCCAGAAGCTCCGGCTCCTACAATGAGCAGTTCTTC. As protein: CARSSGSYNEQFF. The chain carries TRBV5-3 and TRBJ2-1; the D is unclear. Being an ORF, TRBV5-3 has a function that is uncertain. The CDR3 is made up of 13 amino acids. Trimming took off 3 bases at V and 0 bases at J, with 4 bases between the two ends.

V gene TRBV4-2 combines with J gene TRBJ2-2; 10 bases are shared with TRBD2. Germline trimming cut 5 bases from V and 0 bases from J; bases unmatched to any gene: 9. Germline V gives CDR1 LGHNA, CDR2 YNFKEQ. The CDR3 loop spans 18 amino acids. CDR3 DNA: TGTGCCAGCAGCGGAGCGACTAGCGGGCACGCGAACACCGGGGAGCTGTTTTTT. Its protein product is CASSGATSGHANTGELFF.

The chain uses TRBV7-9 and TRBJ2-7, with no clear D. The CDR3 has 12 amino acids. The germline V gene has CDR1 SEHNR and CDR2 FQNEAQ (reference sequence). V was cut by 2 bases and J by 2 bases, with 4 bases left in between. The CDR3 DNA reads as TGTGCCAGCAGCTTACTTCCCTACGAGCAGTACTTC. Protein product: CASSLLPYEQYF.

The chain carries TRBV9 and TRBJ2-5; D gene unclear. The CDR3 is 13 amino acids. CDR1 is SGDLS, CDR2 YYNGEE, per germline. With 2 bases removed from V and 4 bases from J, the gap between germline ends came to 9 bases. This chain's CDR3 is CASSVAMSETQYF. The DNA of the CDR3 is TGTGCCAGCAGCGTCGCGATGTCAGAGACCCAGTACTTC.

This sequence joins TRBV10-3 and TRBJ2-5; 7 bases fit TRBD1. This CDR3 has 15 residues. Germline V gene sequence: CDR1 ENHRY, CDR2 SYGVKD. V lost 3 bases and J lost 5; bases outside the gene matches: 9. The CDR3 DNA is TGTGCCATCAGTGACCCTCTAGAGACAGGGGAGACCCAGTACTTC. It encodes CAISDPLETGETQYF.

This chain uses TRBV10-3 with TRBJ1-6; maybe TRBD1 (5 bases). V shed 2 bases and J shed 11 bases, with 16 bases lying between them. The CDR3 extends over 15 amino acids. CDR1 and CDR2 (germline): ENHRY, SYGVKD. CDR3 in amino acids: CAISEPSTADTPLHF. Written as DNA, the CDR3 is TGTGCCATCAGTGAGCCTTCGACAGCTGATACACCCCTCCACTTT.

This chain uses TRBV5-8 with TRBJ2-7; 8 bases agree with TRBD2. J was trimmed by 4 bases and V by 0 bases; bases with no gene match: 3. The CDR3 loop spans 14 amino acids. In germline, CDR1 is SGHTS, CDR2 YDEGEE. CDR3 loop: CASSLGLARYEQYF. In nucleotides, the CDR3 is TGTGCCAGCAGCTTGGGACTAGCGAGGTACGAGCAGTACTTC.

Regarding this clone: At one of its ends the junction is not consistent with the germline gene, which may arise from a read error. CDR3 in amino acids: CASSARTGYTSPLHF. The CDR3 DNA reads TGTGCCAGCAGCGCCCGGACAGGGTATACTTCACCCCTCCACTTT. The chain has TRBV7-9 and TRBJ1-6; 8 bases align to TRBD1. Per the germline V gene, CDR1 is SEHNR and CDR2 is FQNEAQ (reference sequence). The length of the CDR3 is 15 residues. The variable domain in full, with the rest retrieved from reference TRBV7-9 and TRBJ1-6, is DTGVSQNPRHKITKRGQNVTFRCDPISEHNRLYWYRQTLGQGPEFLTYFQNEAQLEKSRLLSDRFSAERPKGSFSTLEIQRTEQGDSAMYLCASSARTGYTSPLHFGNGTRLTVT.

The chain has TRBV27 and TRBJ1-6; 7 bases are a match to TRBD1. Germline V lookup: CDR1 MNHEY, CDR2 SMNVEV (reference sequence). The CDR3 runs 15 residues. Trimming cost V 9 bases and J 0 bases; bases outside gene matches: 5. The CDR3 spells CASRTGGSYNSPLHF. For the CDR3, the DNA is TGTGCCAGTAGGACAGGTGGCTCCTATAATTCACCCCTCCACTTT.

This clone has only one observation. The CDR3 sequence is CATSRDRGEETQYF. The DNA of the CDR3 is TGTGCCACCAGCAGAGATCGCGGGGAAGAGACCCAGTACTTC. This chain connects TRBV15 to TRBJ2-5, with D perhaps matching TRBD2 (6 bases). V shed 0 bases and J shed 3 bases, with 8 bases lying between them. CDR3 length: 14 amino acids. CDR1 is LNHNV and CDR2 is YYDKDF in the germline V gene (reference sequence).

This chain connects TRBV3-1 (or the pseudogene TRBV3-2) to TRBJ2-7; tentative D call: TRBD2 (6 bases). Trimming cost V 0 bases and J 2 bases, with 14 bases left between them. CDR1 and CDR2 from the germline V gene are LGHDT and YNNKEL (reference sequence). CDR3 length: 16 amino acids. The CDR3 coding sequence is TGTGCCAGCAGCCAAGATCGGGCTAGCGTCACCTACGAGCAGTACTTC. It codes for CASSQDRASVTYEQYF.

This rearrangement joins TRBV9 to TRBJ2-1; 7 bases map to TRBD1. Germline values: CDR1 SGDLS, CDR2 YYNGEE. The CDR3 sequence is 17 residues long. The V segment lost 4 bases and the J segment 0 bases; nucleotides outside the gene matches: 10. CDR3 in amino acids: CASSPKKDRSSYNEQFF. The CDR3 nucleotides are TGTGCCAGCAGCCCTAAAAAGGACAGGAGCTCCTACAATGAGCAGTTCTTC.

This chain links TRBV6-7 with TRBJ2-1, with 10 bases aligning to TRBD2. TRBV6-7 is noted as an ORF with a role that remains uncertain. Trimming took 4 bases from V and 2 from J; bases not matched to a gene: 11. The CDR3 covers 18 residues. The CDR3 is CASSWGLAGAYPYNEQFF. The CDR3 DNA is TGTGCCAGCAGTTGGGGGCTAGCGGGAGCCTATCCCTACAATGAGCAGTTCTTC.

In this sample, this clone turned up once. This CDR3 reads CASSQQGFYGYTF. The CDR3 coding sequence is TGTGCCAGCAGCCAACAGGGGTTCTATGGCTACACCTTC. The rearrangement joins TRBV4-2 to TRBJ1-2; TRBD1 might be the D (6 bases). The CDR3 covers 13 residues. The germline CDR1 and CDR2 sequences are LGHNA and YNFKEQ. V was trimmed by 2 bases and J by 4 bases, leaving 8 bases between them.

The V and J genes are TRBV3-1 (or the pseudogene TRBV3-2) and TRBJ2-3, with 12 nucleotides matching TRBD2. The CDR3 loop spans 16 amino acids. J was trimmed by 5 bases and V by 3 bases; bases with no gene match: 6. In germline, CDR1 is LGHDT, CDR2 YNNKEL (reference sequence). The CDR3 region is CASSHRTSGDVDTQYF. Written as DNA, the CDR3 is TGTGCCAGCAGCCACCGGACTAGCGGGGACGTAGATACGCAGTATTTT.

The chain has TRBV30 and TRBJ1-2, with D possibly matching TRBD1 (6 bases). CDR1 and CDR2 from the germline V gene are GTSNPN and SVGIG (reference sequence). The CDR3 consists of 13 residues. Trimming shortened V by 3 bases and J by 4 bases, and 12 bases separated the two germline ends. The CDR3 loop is CAWSSGGAYGYTF. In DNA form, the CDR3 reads TGTGCCTGGAGCTCCGGGGGGGCCTATGGCTACACCTTC.

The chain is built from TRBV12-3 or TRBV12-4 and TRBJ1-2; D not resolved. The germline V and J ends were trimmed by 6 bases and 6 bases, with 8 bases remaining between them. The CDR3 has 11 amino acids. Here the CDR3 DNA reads TGTGCCAGCAGCCCGAGAAATGGCTACACCTTC. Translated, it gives CASSPRNGYTF.

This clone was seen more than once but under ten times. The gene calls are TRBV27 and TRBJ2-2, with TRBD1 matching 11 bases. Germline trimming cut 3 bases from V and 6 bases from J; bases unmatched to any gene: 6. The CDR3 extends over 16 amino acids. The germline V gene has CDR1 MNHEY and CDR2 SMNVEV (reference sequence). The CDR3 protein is CASSFSGTGGAGELFF. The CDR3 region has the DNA TGTGCCAGCAGTTTTTCCGGGACAGGGGGAGCCGGGGAGCTGTTTTTT.